Each of the 20 T cell receptor beta chains below was sequenced from the same sample in a study of tumor and adjacent non-tumor tissue in lung cancer (dated by TCRdb to the late 2010s). RNA was isolated from bulk, unsorted tissue, and RNA quality was assessed with a NanoDrop ND-1000 and an Agilent 2100. Receptor libraries were prepared by multiplex PCR. Sequencing relied on an Illumina HiSeq 2500. TCRbeta libraries were built by three rounds of nested PCR using primers (Table S4), following protocols modified from ARM-PCR. TCRdb reran the public reads through fastp at Q25 and MiXCR, keeping productive beta chains. All rows with the same CDR3 protein become a single entry with the most common DNA and genes. The sample records 120,000 or so distinct CDR3 sequences, about 80% of which are singletons. The ten largest clones capture approximately 22% of the sample. Material: lung tumor tissue. The source of these receptors is a man in his 70s with non-small cell lung cancer.

The V and J genes are TRBV4-1 and TRBJ1-6; TRBD1 aligns across 9 bases. V shed 9 bases and J 10 bases; nucleotides not matched to a gene: 10. The CDR3 is 14 residues long. From germline, CDR1 is MGHRA and CDR2 YSYEKL. In DNA, the CDR3 is TGCGCCAGTAGAGGAGGGACAGGGAGATCACCCCTCCACTTT. Translated, it gives CASRGGTGRSPLHF.

This clonotype appeared once. The gene calls are TRBV5-4 and TRBJ2-5; D may match TRBD1 or TRBD2 (5 bases each). Germline values: CDR1 SGHNT, CDR2 YYREEE (reference sequence). The V end lost 8 bases, the J end lost 9 bases, and 29 bases lay between the germline ends. CDR3 length equals 16 residues. The CDR3 DNA sequence: TGTGCCAGTAGCCTTCTCAAGGGGATAACGAGAGGGGCCCAGTACTTC. Encoded protein: CASSLLKGITRGAQYF.

This clonotype was seen a single time. A read error may account for a junction end that differs from germline. The V and J genes are TRBV5-5 and TRBJ1-5, with TRBD1 matching 7 bases. CDR1 and CDR2 from the germline V gene are SGHKS and YYEKEE (reference sequence). This CDR3 has 15 amino acids. The CDR3 nucleotides read TGTGCCAGCAGCATGGCCGGGACAGTAAATCAGCCCCAGCGTTTT. This translates into CASSMAGTVNQPQRF.

The V and J genes are TRBV6-5 and TRBJ2-7; 9 nucleotides align to TRBD2. CDR3 length: 17 amino acids. Losses at the gene ends were 6 bases for V and 1 base for J; bases not matched to a gene: 13. Germline V CDR1 and CDR2: MNHEY, SVGAGI. Here the CDR3 DNA reads TGTGCCAGCAGACCCTATTGCGGGAGGGTCAAGTCCTACGAGCAGTACTTC. This translates into CASRPYCGRVKSYEQYF.

Notes on this clonotype: A read error may produce the germline difference seen at one junction end. This chain joins TRBV6-1 and TRBJ1-1; D not certain. CDR1 and CDR2 from the germline V gene are MNHNS and SASEGT. CDR3 size: 13 residues. The CDR3 coding sequence is TGTGTCAGCACCCGGACGAGGGAGACTGATGCTTTCTTT. This codes for CVSTRTRETDAFF.

A word on this clonotype: Germline is not matched at one junction end, which may reflect a read error. The chain carries TRBV12-3 or TRBV12-4 and TRBJ1-5; no clear D gene. This CDR3 is 16 amino acids long. The CDR3 sequence: CASSLFSPISNQPQHF. The CDR3, as DNA: TGTGCCAGTAGTTTATTCAGTCCTATAAGCAATCAGCCCCAGCATTTT.

This clonotype was detected many times. This CDR3 reads CASSLNFIIEAFF. The CDR3 DNA reads TGTGCCAGCAGTTTAAATTTTATCATTGAAGCTTTCTTT. The chain has TRBV28 and TRBJ1-1; D unresolved. This CDR3 has 13 amino acids. V lost 2 bases and J lost 7, with 11 bases in between. CDR1 and CDR2 from the germline V gene are MDHEN and SYDVKM. The full variable domain, in which reference TRBV28 and TRBJ1-1 provide the parts outside the CDR3, is DVKVTQSSRYLVKRTGEKVFLECVQDMDHENMFWYRQDPGLGLRLIYFSYDVKMKEKGDIPEGYSVSREKKERFSLILESASTNQTSMYLCASSLNFIIEAFFGQGTRLTVV.

This clonotype was recorded at least ten times. The gene calls are TRBV5-1 and TRBJ2-1; 9 nucleotides match TRBD2. Trimming at V came to 1 base and at J to 5 bases, leaving 4 bases not matched to a gene. Germline-derived CDR1 and CDR2 are SGHRS and YFSETQ. CDR3 length: 15 amino acids. The CDR3, as DNA: TGCGCCAGCAGCTTGTTTAGCGGGAGCGACAATGAGCAGTTCTTC. Amino acids: CASSLFSGSDNEQFF.

Comments on this clonotype: The junction and the germline gene differ at one end; a read error may be behind it. The chain recombines TRBV11-2 with TRBJ2-2; D perhaps matches TRBD1 (6 bases). The CDR3 sequence is 14 residues long. CDR1 SGHAT and CDR2 FQNNGV come from the germline V gene. Written as DNA, the CDR3 is TGTGCCAGCAGTATGGACAGTCAGTCCGGGGATCTGTTTTTT. Protein product: CASSMDSQSGDLFF.

Notes on this clonotype: A much larger clone lies one base from this, so it may be a read error. This CDR3 fails to terminate in the conserved phenylalanine or tryptophan, so it likely reflects a read error. This sequence joins TRBV28 and TRBJ2-6, with a weak D call TRBD1 (5 bases). Germline V lookup: CDR1 MDHEN, CDR2 SYDVKM. Trimming removed 2 bases from V and 0 bases from J, with 8 bases in between. The CDR3 has 16 residues. CDR3 DNA sequence: TGTGCCAGCAGTTTAAAGGGGATCTCTGGGGCCAACGTCCTGACTATC. It translates to CASSLKGISGANVLTI.

With respect to this clonotype: At one boundary the junction diverges from the germline segment, which might be a read error. This rearrangement joins TRBV28 to TRBJ2-3; tentatively, D is TRBD1 (6 bases). The CDR3 extends over 16 amino acids. Germline V lookup: CDR1 MDHEN, CDR2 SYDVKM. For the CDR3, the DNA is TGTGCCAGCAGTTTTTTTCGGGCAGGGGAAACACATACGCAGTATTTC. This gives the protein CASSFFRAGETHTQYF.

As to this clonotype: One end of the junction varies from germline; a read error may be responsible. This rearrangement joins TRBV13 to TRBJ1-6, with D unresolved. Germline CDR1 and CDR2: PRHDT and FYEKMQ (reference sequence). This CDR3 is built from 14 residues. The CDR3 loop is CANSSIGENSPLHF. CDR3 DNA: TGTGCCAACAGCTCGATAGGAGAAAATTCACCCCTCCATTTT.

V and J are TRBV11-1 and TRBJ2-1; no reliable D call. The V and J ends lost 8 bases and 2 bases respectively, with 7 bases between them. Germline CDR1 is SGHAT and CDR2 is FQDESV (reference sequence). This CDR3 contains 12 residues. CDR3 amino acids: CASALAYNEQFF. In DNA, the CDR3 is TGTGCCAGCGCATTGGCCTACAATGAGCAGTTCTTC.

V usage is TRBV4-1 and J usage is TRBJ1-5, with D perhaps TRBD1 (5 bases). Between the trimmed V and J ends, which lost 8 bases and 0 bases, there was a span of 20 bases. The CDR3 totals 17 residues. Germline lookup yields CDR1 MGHRA and CDR2 YSYEKL. The CDR3 DNA reads TGCGCCAGCGCCAAGTATCTGATAGGGGATAGCAATCAGCCCCAGCATTTT. Its translation: CASAKYLIGDSNQPQHF.

The chain is built from TRBV5-6 and TRBJ2-1; 9 nucleotides line up with TRBD2. Germline CDR1 and CDR2: SGHDT and YYEEEE. The CDR3 has 17 amino acids. Germline trimming cut 2 bases from V and 0 bases from J; bases unmatched to any gene: 6. The CDR3 region has the DNA TGTGCCAGCAGCTTCTTAGGACTAGCGAGCTCCTACAATGAGCAGTTCTTC. It yields the protein CASSFLGLASSYNEQFF.

A word on this clonotype: This likely comes from a read error, as the CDR3 has no conserved phenylalanine or tryptophan at its end. The V and J genes are TRBV10-3 and TRBJ2-1, with D possibly TRBD1 on 5 matching bases. This CDR3 is built from 13 residues. From germline, CDR1 is ENHRY and CDR2 SYGVKD. V lost 7 bases to trimming and J lost 8 bases, with 15 bases between them. The CDR3 is CAINQGNRDEQFL. CDR3 bases: TGTGCCATCAACCAGGGTAACAGAGATGAGCAGTTCTTA.

Points on this clonotype: The germline gene is not matched at one end of the junction; a read error may be the cause. The chain joins TRBV4-2 to TRBJ2-1; 12 bases agree with TRBD2. The CDR3 contains 18 residues. The germline V gene encodes CDR1 LGHNA and CDR2 YNFKEQ. The CDR3 reads CASSHHLRLAGEANEQFF. The DNA of the CDR3 is TGTGCAAGCAGCCATCATCTTCGACTAGCGGGAGAAGCAAATGAGCAGTTCTTC.

The chain employs TRBV20-1 and TRBJ2-3, with a possible D match to TRBD2 (6 bases). Trimming stripped 1 base from V and 3 bases from J, with 11 bases between. Per the germline V gene, CDR1 is DFQATT and CDR2 is SNEGSKA (reference sequence). The CDR3 runs 14 residues. For the CDR3, the DNA is TGCAGTGCTAGAGGGAGGGGATGGACAGATACGCAGTATTTT. This sequence encodes CSARGRGWTDTQYF.

The chain recombines TRBV5-6 with TRBJ2-7; 12 bases are a match to TRBD2. Per the germline V gene, CDR1 is SGHDT and CDR2 is YYEEEE. The V and J ends lost 3 bases and 3 bases, in that order; junction bases with no gene match: 13. This CDR3 has 18 amino acids. The CDR3 DNA is TGTGCCAGCAGCTCGACACTAGCGGGAGGCCCTGGTAACTACGAGCAGTACTTC. Translating it yields CASSSTLAGGPGNYEQYF.

As to this clonotype: One end of the junction does not line up with germline, which may come from a read error. The chain couples TRBV4-1 to TRBJ2-3; D not resolved. The CDR3 contains 18 residues. CDR1 is MGHRA, CDR2 YSYEKL, per germline. CDR3 loop: CASSQEFDTDASTDTQYF. The CDR3 region has the DNA TGCGCCAGCAGCCAAGAATTCGACACCGACGCAAGCACAGATACGCAGTATTTC.